Shown below are 14 T cell receptor beta chains from a single sample sequenced in a study of shared clonotypes between healthy human individuals. In the naive CD8 group, cells lacked CD45RO and were positively selected for CCR7, so terminally differentiated effector memory CD45RA+ cells were left out. This table comes from immunoSEQ multiplex PCR, and its TCRdb copy is limited to in-frame clones, with some not included. Of around 580,000 clones in the sample, 95% to 98% were seen once. Sequencing was performed on naive CD8+ T cells sorted from blood. These receptors were collected from a man in his thirties or forties in good health.

The chain has TRBV5-1 and TRBJ1-5, with D maybe TRBD1 (6 bases). The V end lost 4 bases, the J end lost 7 bases, and 21 bases lay between the germline ends. Germline V CDR1 and CDR2: SGHRS, YFSETQ. The CDR3 is made up of 16 amino acids. The CDR3 loop reads CASSPEGQQVGQPQHF. The CDR3 DNA follows: TGCGCCAGCAGCCCTGAGGGACAACAGGTGGGGCAGCCCCAGCATTTT. Full variable domain (outside the CDR3, taken from reference TRBV5-1 and TRBJ1-5): KAGVTQTPRYLIKTRGQQVTLSCSPISGHRSVSWYQQTPGQGLQFLFEYFSETQRNKGNFPGRFSGRQFSNSRSEMNVSTLELGDSALYLCASSPEGQQVGQPQHFGDGTRLSIL.

This clone occurred once. The chain combines TRBV5-1 with TRBJ2-7; 10 bases are shared with TRBD2. J gave up 0 bases and V 0 bases, and 3 bases lay outside the gene matches. This CDR3 region has 16 residues. In germline, CDR1 is SGHRS, CDR2 YFSETQ. The CDR3, as DNA: TGCGCCAGCAGCTTGGCGGGACTAGCGTACTCCTACGAGCAGTACTTC. It yields the protein CASSLAGLAYSYEQYF.

A note on this clone: The junction departs from the called germline gene at one end, perhaps through a read error. The J gene is TRBJ1-2, the V gene TRBV15; D is uncertain. CDR1 and CDR2 (germline): LNHNV, YYDKDF (reference sequence). The CDR3 consists of 13 residues. The CDR3 region has the DNA TGTGCCACTAGCAAAGAAAACTACTATGGCTACACCTTC. As protein: CATSKENYYGYTF. The full variable domain, rest sourced from reference TRBV15 and TRBJ1-2, is DAMVIQNPRYQVTQFGKPVTLSCSQTLNHNVMYWYQQKSSQAPKLLFHYYDKDFNNEADTPDNFQSRRPNTSFCFLDIRSPGLGDTAMYLCATSKENYYGYTFGSGTRLTVV.

The gene calls are TRBV15 and TRBJ1-5; D perhaps matches TRBD1 (6 bases). The CDR3 is 13 residues long. Germline loops: CDR1 LNHNV, CDR2 YYDKDF (reference sequence). The V end was cut by 5 bases, the J end by 10 bases, with 15 bases between. CDR3 sequence: CATSRDRTLPQHF. The CDR3 region has the DNA TGTGCCACCAGCCGCGACAGGACGCTTCCCCAGCATTTT.

On this clone: Other DNA sequences in this specimen translate into the identical CDR3. CDR3 protein: CASSQGQGNTEAFF. The CDR3 DNA follows: TGCGCCAGCAGCCAAGGCCAGGGAAACACTGAAGCTTTCTTT. The V and J genes are TRBV4-1 and TRBJ1-1; tentative D call: TRBD1 (5 bases). V lost 1 base to trimming and J lost 2 bases, with 8 bases between them. This CDR3 comprises 14 residues. Germline CDR1 MGHRA, CDR2 YSYEKL.

The chain links TRBV28 to TRBJ2-7; TRBD2 aligns across 7 bases. Germline V gives CDR1 MDHEN, CDR2 SYDVKM. V lost 3 bases to trimming and J lost 4 bases; unmatched junction nucleotides: 9. This CDR3 comprises 15 residues. The CDR3 sequence is CASSLTQRERYEQYF. DNA for the CDR3: TGTGCCAGCAGTTTGACGCAGCGGGAACGGTACGAGCAGTACTTC.

The rearrangement links TRBV6-5 to TRBJ2-5; unclear D gene. V was pared by 2 bases and J by 7 bases, with 8 bases between. This CDR3 is built from 12 residues. Germline assignment: CDR1 MNHEY and CDR2 SVGAGI. Here the CDR3 DNA reads TGTGCCAGCAGTTACGGGGTGGGGACCCAGTACTTC. Translation: CASSYGVGTQYF.

This sequence joins TRBV18 and TRBJ2-2, with TRBD1 identical over 9 bases. This CDR3 contains 16 residues. The ends lost 2 bases at V and 1 base at J; junction bases unmatched: 2. The germline gives CDR1 KGHSH, CDR2 LQKENI. The CDR3 loop reads CASSPNRGQNTGELFF. The CDR3 DNA sequence: TGTGCCAGCTCACCAAACAGGGGGCAGAACACCGGGGAGCTGTTTTTT. Supplemented by reference TRBV18 and TRBJ2-2, the full variable domain reads NAGVMQNPRHLVRRRGQEARLRCSPMKGHSHVYWYRQLPEEGLKFMVYLQKENIIDESGMPKERFSAEFPKEGPSILRIQQVVRGDSAAYFCASSPNRGQNTGELFFGEGSRLTVL.

The rearrangement joins TRBV28 to TRBJ2-1; D remains unclear. The germline CDR1 and CDR2 sequences are MDHEN and SYDVKM. The ends were cut back, 5 bases at V and 6 bases at J, with 17 bases in the middle. The CDR3 length is 15 residues. The CDR3 sequence: CASSPTVVRGNEQFF. In DNA form, the CDR3 reads TGTGCCAGCAGTCCGACGGTAGTACGCGGCAATGAGCAGTTCTTC.

The genes are TRBV4-1 and TRBJ1-3; maybe TRBD1 (5 bases). This CDR3 has 16 amino acids. Per the germline V gene, CDR1 is MGHRA and CDR2 is YSYEKL. V gave up 1 base and J gave up 2 bases, with 12 bases separating them. CDR3 nucleotide sequence: TGCGCCAGCAGCCAAGGAATGCAAGGGGCTGGAAACACCATATATTTT. This translates into CASSQGMQGAGNTIYF.

The chain couples TRBV11-2 to TRBJ1-2; D may be TRBD1 (6 bases). Germline loops: CDR1 SGHAT, CDR2 FQNNGV. With 5 bases removed from V and 8 bases from J, the gap between germline ends came to 18 bases. This CDR3 spans 14 amino acids. CDR3 sequence: CASSPLGQRGGYTF. DNA of the CDR3: TGTGCCAGCAGCCCCCTAGGACAGAGAGGAGGCTACACCTTC.

The chain uses TRBV14 and TRBJ2-1; 7 bases match TRBD1. V gave up 3 bases and J gave up 7 bases; unmatched junction bases: 9. Looked up from germline, CDR1 is SGHDN and CDR2 is FVKESK. This CDR3 contains 15 residues. The CDR3: CASSHPEDRRNEQFF. The CDR3 nucleotides read TGTGCCAGCAGCCATCCCGAGGACAGGAGGAATGAGCAGTTCTTC. The whole variable domain, remainder taken from reference TRBV14 and TRBJ2-1, is EAGVTQFPSHSVIEKGQTVTLRCDPISGHDNLYWYRRVMGKEIKFLLHFVKESKQDESGMPNNRFLAERTGGTYSTLKVQPAELEDSGVYFCASSHPEDRRNEQFFGPGTRLTVL.

The gene calls are TRBV7-3 and TRBJ2-2; 7 nucleotides agree with TRBD2. With V trimmed by 2 bases and J by 3 bases, 3 bases remained unmatched. The V gene's germline CDR1 is SGHTA and CDR2 FQGTGA. The CDR3 is 15 residues long. CDR3 residues: CASSLGSGHTGELFF. In nucleotides, the CDR3 is TGTGCCAGCAGCTTAGGTAGCGGGCACACCGGGGAGCTGTTTTTT.

V gene TRBV11-2 combines with J gene TRBJ2-2; no clear D gene. Germline CDR1 SGHAT, CDR2 FQNNGV. The CDR3 is made up of 14 amino acids. Trimming left V 1 base short and J 4 bases short, with 7 bases between. The CDR3 loop reads CASSLGSVTGELFF. DNA for the CDR3: TGTGCCAGCAGCTTAGGAAGTGTCACCGGGGAGCTGTTTTTT.